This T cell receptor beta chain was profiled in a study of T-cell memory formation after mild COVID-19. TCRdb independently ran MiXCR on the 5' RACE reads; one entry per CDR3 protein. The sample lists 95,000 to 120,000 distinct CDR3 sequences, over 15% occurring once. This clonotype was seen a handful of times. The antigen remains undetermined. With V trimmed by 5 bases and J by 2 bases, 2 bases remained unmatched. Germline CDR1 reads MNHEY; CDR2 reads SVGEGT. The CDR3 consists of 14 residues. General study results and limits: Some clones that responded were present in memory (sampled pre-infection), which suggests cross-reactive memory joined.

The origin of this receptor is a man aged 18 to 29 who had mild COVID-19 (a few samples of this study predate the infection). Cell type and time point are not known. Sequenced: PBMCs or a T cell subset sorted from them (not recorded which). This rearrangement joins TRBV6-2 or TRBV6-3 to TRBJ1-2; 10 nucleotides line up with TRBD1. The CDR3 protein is CASSPDRGNYGYTF. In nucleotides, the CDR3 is TGTGCCAGCAGTCCGGACAGGGGGAACTATGGCTACACCTTC.